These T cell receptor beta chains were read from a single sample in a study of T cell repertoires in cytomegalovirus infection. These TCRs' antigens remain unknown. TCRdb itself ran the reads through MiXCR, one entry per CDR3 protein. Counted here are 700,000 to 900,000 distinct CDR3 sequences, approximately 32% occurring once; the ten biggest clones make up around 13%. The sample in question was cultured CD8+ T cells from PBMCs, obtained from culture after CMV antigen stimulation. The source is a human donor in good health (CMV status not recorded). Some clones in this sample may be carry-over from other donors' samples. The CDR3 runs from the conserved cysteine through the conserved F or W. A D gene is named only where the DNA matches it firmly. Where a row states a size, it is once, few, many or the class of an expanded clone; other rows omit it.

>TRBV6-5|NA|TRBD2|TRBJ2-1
CASSTLADPYNEQFF
TGTGCCAGCAGTACACTAGCGGATCCCTACAATGAGCAGTTCTTC
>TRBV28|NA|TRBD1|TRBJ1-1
CASSLGDRLPGTEAFF
TGTGCCAGCAGTTTGGGGGACAGACTACCAGGGACTGAAGCTTTCTTT
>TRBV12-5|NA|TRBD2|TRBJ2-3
CASGFGLAGGLADTQYF
TGTGCTAGTGGTTTCGGGCTAGCGGGGGGTCTCGCAGATACGCAGTATTTT
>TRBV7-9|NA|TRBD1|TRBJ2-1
CASSLDPRQGYNEQFF
TGTGCCAGCAGCTTAGACCCCCGACAGGGATACAATGAGCAGTTCTTC
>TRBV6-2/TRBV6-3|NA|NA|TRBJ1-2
CASRTRDGYTF
TGTGCCAGCAGGACCCGGGATGGCTACACCTTC
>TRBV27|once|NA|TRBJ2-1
CASSVPGYNNEQFF
TGTGCCAGCAGTGTTCCGGGCTACAACAATGAGCAGTTCTTC
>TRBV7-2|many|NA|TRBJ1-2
CASSPHGASTNYGYTF
TGTGCCAGCAGCCCCCACGGTGCCTCAACAAACTATGGCTACACCTTC
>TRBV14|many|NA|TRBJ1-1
CASSQQEGAEAFF
TGTGCCAGCAGCCAACAAGAAGGGGCTGAAGCTTTCTTT
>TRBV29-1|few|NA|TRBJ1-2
CSVEGRQGYTF
TGCAGCGTTGAAGGGCGGCAGGGTTACACCTTC
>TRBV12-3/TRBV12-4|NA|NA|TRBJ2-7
CASAVSSYEQYF
TGTGCCAGCGCAGTGAGCTCCTACGAGCAGTACTTC
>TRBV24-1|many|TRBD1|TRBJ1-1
CATSDRLKTGYYGTEAFF
TGTGCCACCAGTGACCGATTAAAGACAGGGTATTATGGCACTGAAGCTTTCTTT
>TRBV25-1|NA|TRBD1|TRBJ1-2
CASSSLGQGADGYTF
TGTGCCAGCAGTTCCCTGGGACAGGGCGCAGATGGCTACACCTTC
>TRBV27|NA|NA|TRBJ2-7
CASSPMGTGPDDEQYF
TGTGCCAGCAGTCCAATGGGCACTGGGCCCGATGACGAGCAGTACTTC
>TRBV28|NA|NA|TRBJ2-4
CASSLRKNIQYF
TGTGCCAGCAGTTTAAGGAAAAACATTCAGTACTTC
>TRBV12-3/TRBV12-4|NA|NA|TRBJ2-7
CASSVTSGTYEQYF
TGTGCCAGCAGCGTAACTAGTGGGACCTACGAGCAGTACTTC
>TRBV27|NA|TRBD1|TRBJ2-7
CASSYRAAGTGLSYEQYF
TGTGCCAGCAGTTACCGTGCAGCCGGGACAGGGCTCTCCTACGAGCAGTACTTC
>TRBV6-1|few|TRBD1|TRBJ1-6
CASSERQGTYNSPLHF
TGTGCCAGCAGTGAACGACAGGGCACCTATAATTCACCCCTCCACTTT
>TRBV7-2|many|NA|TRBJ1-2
CASSLARGVGYGYTF
TGTGCCAGCAGCTTAGCGCGGGGGGTCGGGTATGGCTACACCTTC
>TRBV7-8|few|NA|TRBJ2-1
CASSLYGPRIEWQFF
TGTGCCAGCAGCCTTTACGGACCTAGAATTGAGTGGCAGTTCTTC
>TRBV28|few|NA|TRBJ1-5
CASVLGPYGNNQPQHF
TGTGCCAGCGTTCTGGGACCCTATGGAAACAATCAGCCCCAGCATTTT
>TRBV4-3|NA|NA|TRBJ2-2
CASSQVGVRPGPGELFF
TGCGCCAGCAGCCAAGTAGGGGTCAGACCGGGTCCCGGGGAGCTGTTTTTT
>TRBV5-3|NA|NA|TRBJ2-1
CASRYYDLSSYNEQFF
TGTGCCAGCAGGTACTATGATTTAAGCTCCTACAATGAGCAGTTCTTC
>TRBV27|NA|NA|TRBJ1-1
CASSFAATNTEAFF
TGTGCCAGCAGTTTTGCGGCGACGAACACTGAAGCTTTCTTT
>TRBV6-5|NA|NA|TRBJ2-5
CASSYGAEETQYF
TGTGCCAGCAGTTATGGGGCAGAAGAGACCCAGTACTTC
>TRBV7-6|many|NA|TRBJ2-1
CASSSDPNNEQFF
TGTGCCAGCAGCTCTGACCCAAACAATGAGCAGTTCTTC
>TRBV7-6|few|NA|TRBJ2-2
CASSSPDSGAGELFF
TGTGCCAGCAGCTCCCCAGACTCGGGGGCCGGGGAGCTGTTTTTT
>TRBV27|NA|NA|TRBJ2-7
CASSSTGLNYEQYF
TGTGCCAGCAGTTCCACAGGGTTGAACTACGAGCAGTACTTC
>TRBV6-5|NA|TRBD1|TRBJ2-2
CASSSPDRVNTGELFF
TGTGCCAGCAGTTCCCCCGACAGGGTGAACACCGGGGAGCTGTTTTTT
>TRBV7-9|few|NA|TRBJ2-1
CASRAVGGNEQFF
TGTGCCAGCAGGGCCGTAGGGGGGAATGAGCAGTTCTTC
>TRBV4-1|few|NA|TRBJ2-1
CASSLPPRQVWDEQFF
TGCGCCAGCAGCCTCCCCCCAAGGCAAGTTTGGGATGAGCAGTTCTTC
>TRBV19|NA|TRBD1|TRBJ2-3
CASTPGQGSGTQYF
TGTGCCAGTACACCGGGACAGGGTTCCGGTACGCAGTATTTT
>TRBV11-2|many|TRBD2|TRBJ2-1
CATSEAGRGAYNEQFF
TGTGCCACCTCCGAGGCGGGGCGGGGGGCCTACAATGAGCAGTTCTTC
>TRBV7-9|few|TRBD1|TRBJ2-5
CASSLGPTGQETQYF
TGTGCCAGCAGCTTGGGGCCGACAGGGCAAGAGACCCAGTACTTC
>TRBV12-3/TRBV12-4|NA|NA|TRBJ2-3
CASSDRDSHNTQYF
TGTGCCAGCAGTGACCGGGACTCCCATAATACGCAGTATTTT
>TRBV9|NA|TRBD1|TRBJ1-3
CASSVESQGAGNTIYF
TGTGCCAGCAGCGTAGAATCACAGGGGGCTGGAAACACCATATATTTT
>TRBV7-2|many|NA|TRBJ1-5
CASSPTGNQPQHF
TGTGCCAGCAGCCCCACAGGGAATCAGCCCCAGCATTTT
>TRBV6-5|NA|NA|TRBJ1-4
CASSYSVLSTFEKTVTNEKLFF
TGTGCCAGCAGTTACTCGGTCTTGAGCACGTTCGAAAAAACGGTTACAAATGAAAAACTGTTTTTT
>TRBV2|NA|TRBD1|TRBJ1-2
CASSEEGTGGGGYTF
TGTGCCAGCAGTGAAGAGGGGACAGGGGGCGGTGGCTACACCTTC
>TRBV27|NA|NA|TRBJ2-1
CATLRPGVAYNEQFF
TGTGCCACTCTGCGGCCGGGGGTAGCCTACAATGAGCAGTTCTTC
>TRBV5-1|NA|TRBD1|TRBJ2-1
CASSLSQGAVNEQFF
TGCGCCAGCAGCTTATCCCAGGGGGCAGTAAATGAGCAGTTCTTC
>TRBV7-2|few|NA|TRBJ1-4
CASSYGTTNEKLFF
TGTGCCAGCAGCTACGGGACAACTAATGAAAAACTGTTTTTT
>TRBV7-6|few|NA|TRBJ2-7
CASSRNPGDEQYF
TGTGCCAGCAGCCGCAATCCAGGGGACGAGCAGTACTTC
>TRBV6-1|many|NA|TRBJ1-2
CASSGANGYTF
TGTGCCAGCTCTGGGGCAAATGGCTACACCTTC
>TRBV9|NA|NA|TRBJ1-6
CASSVGGFNSPLHF
TGTGCCAGCAGCGTAGGAGGGTTTAATTCACCCCTCCACTTT
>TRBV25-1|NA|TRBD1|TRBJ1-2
CASSEFGTGGGYTF
TGTGCCAGCAGTGAATTCGGGACAGGGGGTGGCTACACCTTC
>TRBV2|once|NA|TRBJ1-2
CASSESTTKAQNYGYTF
TGTGCCAGCAGTGAGTCAACGACGAAGGCTCAAAACTATGGCTACACCTTC
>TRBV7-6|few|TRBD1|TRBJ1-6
CATLLLSKDRAHYNSPLHF
TGTGCCACACTCCTACTAAGCAAGGACAGGGCCCACTATAATTCACCCCTCCACTTT
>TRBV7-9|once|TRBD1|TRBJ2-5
CASSFRDRVGETQYF
TGTGCCAGCAGCTTTCGGGACAGGGTAGGAGAGACCCAGTACTTC
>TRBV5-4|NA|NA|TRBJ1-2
CASTETGYGYTF
TGTGCCAGCACTGAGACTGGGTATGGCTACACCTTC
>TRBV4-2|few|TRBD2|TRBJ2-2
CASSETSGGLGELFF
TGTGCCAGCAGCGAGACTAGCGGGGGGCTCGGCGAGCTGTTTTTT
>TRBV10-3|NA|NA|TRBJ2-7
CAINSAGYEQYF
TGTGCCATCAATTCGGCCGGCTACGAGCAGTACTTC
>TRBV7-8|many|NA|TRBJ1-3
CASSQRRNTIYF
TGTGCCAGCAGCCAGAGAAGAAACACCATATATTTT
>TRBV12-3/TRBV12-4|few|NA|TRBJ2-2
CASRSNANTGELFF
TGTGCCAGCAGATCAAACGCGAACACCGGGGAGCTGTTTTTT
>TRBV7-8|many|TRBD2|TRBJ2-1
CASSIGTSGGHNEQFF
TGTGCCAGCAGCATAGGGACTAGCGGGGGCCACAATGAGCAGTTCTTC
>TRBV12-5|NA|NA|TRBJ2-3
CASASGHTSGDTQYF
TGTGCTAGTGCCTCGGGACATACCTCGGGAGATACGCAGTATTTT
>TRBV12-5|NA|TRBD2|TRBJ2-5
CASGSELATIGETQYF
TGTGCTAGTGGTTCCGAACTAGCGACCATTGGAGAGACCCAGTACTTC
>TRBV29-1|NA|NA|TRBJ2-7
CSVEDGEAYEQYF
TGCAGCGTTGAAGATGGGGAGGCCTACGAGCAGTACTTC